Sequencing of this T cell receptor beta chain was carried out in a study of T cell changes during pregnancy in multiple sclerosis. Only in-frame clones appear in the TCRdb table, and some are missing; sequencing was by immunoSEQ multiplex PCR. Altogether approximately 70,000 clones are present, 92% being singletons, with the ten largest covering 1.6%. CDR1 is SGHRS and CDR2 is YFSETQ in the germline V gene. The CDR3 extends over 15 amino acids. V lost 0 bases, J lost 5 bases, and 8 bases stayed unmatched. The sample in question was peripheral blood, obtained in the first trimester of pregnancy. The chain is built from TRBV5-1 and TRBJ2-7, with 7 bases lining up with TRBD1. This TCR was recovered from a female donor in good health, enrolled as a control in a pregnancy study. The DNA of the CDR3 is TGCGCCAGCAGCTTGGAGGTAGGGGGCGAAGACGAGCAGTACTTC. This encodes CASSLEVGGEDEQYF.